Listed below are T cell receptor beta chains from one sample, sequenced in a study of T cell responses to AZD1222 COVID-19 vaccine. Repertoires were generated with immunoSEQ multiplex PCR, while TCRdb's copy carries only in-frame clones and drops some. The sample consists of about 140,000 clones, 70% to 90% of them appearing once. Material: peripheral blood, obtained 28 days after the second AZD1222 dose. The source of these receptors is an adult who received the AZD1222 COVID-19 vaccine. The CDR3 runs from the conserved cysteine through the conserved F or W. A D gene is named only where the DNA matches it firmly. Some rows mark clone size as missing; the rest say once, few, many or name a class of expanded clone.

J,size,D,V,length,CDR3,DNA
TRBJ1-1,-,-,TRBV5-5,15,CASSSSWGLNTEAFF,TGTGCCAGCAGCTCTTCGTGGGGGTTGAACACTGAAGCTTTCTTT
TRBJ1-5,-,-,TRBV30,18,CAWSPTPRQFYVNQPQHF,TGTGCCTGGAGTCCGACCCCCCGACAGTTCTATGTGAATCAGCCCCAGCATTTT
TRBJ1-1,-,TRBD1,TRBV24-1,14,CATSKADRGTEAFF,TGTGCCACCAGTAAAGCCGACAGGGGCACTGAAGCTTTCTTT
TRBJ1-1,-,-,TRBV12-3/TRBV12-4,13,CASSFLRGTEAFF,TGTGCCAGCAGTTTTCTGCGGGGCACTGAAGCTTTCTTT
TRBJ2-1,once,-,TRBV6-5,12,CASSGLGTSKFF,TGTGCCAGCAGCGGTTTGGGGACCAGCAAGTTCTTC
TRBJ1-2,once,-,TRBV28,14,CASGSHPQGDGDTF,TGTGCCAGCGGCTCCCATCCACAGGGCGACGGGGACACCTTC
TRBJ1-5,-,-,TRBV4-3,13,CASSRAEGQPQHF,TGCGCCAGCAGCCGAGCGGAGGGGCAGCCCCAGCATTTT
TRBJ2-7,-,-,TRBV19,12,CASTRDGYEQYF,TGTGCCAGTACACGGGACGGCTACGAGCAGTACTTC
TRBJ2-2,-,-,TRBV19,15,CASTQGGAHTGELFF,TGTGCCAGTACCCAGGGGGGGGCTCACACCGGGGAGCTGTTTTTT
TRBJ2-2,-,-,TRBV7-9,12,CASSLRTGELFF,TGTGCCAGCAGCCTAAGAACCGGGGAGCTGTTTTTT
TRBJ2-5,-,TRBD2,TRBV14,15,CASRRSGRLGETQYF,TGTGCCAGCAGGCGTAGCGGGAGGCTAGGAGAGACCCAGTACTTC
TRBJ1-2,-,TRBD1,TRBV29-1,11,CSGGTGHGYTF,TGCAGCGGCGGGACAGGGCATGGCTACACCTTC
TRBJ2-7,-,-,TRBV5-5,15,CASEEASGNSYEQYF,TGTGCCAGCGAAGAAGCCAGCGGTAACTCCTACGAGCAGTACTTC
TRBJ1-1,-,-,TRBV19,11,CASSLGTEAFF,TGTGCCAGTAGTTTGGGCACTGAAGCTTTCTTT
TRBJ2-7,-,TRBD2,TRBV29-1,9,CSVVVAGRF,TGCAGCGTTGTAGTAGCGGGGAGGTTC
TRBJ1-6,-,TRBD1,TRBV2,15,CARRDSRKDNSPLHF,TGTGCCAGAAGGGACAGTCGAAAAGATAATTCACCCCTCCACTTT
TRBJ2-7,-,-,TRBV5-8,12,CASSLELSKQYF,TGTGCCAGCAGCTTGGAGTTGAGCAAGCAGTACTTC
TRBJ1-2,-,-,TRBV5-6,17,CASSRVVSLPPRGGYTF,TGTGCCAGCAGCAGGGTCGTGTCGCTCCCCCCAAGGGGAGGCTACACCTTC
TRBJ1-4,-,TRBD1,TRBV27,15,CASRDRGLWGEKLFF,TGTGCCAGCAGGGACAGGGGGCTCTGGGGTGAAAAACTGTTTTTT
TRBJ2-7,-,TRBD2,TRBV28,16,CASSSPQAGSVYEQYF,TGTGCCAGCAGTTCTCCCCAAGCGGGATCGGTCTACGAGCAGTACTTC
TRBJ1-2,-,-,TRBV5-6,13,CASSLNQAGGYTF,TGTGCCAGCAGCTTGAACCAAGCGGGGGGCTACACCTTC
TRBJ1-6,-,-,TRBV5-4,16,CASSLDPDGTLRPLHF,TGTGCCAGCAGCTTGGATCCGGACGGGACCCTGAGGCCCCTCCACTTT
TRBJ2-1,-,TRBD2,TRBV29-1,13,CSVGLAAEGEQFF,TGCAGCGTAGGACTAGCGGCAGAGGGGGAGCAGTTCTTC
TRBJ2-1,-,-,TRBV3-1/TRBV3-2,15,CASTLGRGPYHEQFF,TGTGCCAGCACCCTGGGGCGCGGGCCGTACCATGAGCAGTTCTTC
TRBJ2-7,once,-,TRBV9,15,CASSVAPAGQPEQYF,TGTGCCAGCAGCGTAGCTCCAGCGGGACAGCCCGAGCAGTACTTC
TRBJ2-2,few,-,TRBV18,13,CASSPPGSGELFF,TGTGCCAGCTCACCACCGGGATCCGGGGAGCTGTTTTTT
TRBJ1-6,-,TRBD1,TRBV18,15,CASSTTGVGGSPLHF,TGTGCCAGCTCAACGACAGGGGTCGGCGGTTCACCCCTCCACTTT
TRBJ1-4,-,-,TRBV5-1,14,CASSLGATNEKLFF,TGCGCCAGCAGCCTGGGAGCAACTAATGAAAAACTGTTTTTT
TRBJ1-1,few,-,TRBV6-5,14,CASSYYQGGTEAFF,TGTGCCAGCAGTTACTATCAGGGTGGCACTGAAGCTTTCTTT
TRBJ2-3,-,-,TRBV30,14,CAWGRGTDTDTQYF,TGTGCCTGGGGTCGCGGGACAGACACAGATACGCAGTATTTT
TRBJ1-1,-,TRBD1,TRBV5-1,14,CASSGQGGNTEAFF,TGCGCCAGCAGCGGACAGGGAGGGAACACTGAAGCTTTCTTT
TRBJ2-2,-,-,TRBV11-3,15,CASSSLQRRTGELFF,TGTGCCAGCAGCTCGTTACAGAGAAGGACCGGGGAGCTGTTTTTT
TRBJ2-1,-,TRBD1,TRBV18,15,CASSPATGTINEQFF,TGTGCCAGCTCACCCGCGACAGGGACGATCAATGAGCAGTTCTTC
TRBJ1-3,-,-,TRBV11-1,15,CASSYAGASGNTIYF,TGTGCCAGCAGCTATGCGGGGGCCTCTGGAAACACCATATATTTT
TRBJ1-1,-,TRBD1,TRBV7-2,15,CASSARQGRNTEAFF,TGTGCCAGCAGCGCGAGACAGGGAAGGAACACTGAAGCTTTCTTT
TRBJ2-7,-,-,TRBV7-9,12,CASSRTEYEQYF,TGTGCCAGCAGCCGGACAGAGTACGAGCAGTACTTC
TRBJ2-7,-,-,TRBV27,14,CASSFRGIPDEQYF,TGTGCCAGCAGTTTCCGAGGGATCCCTGACGAGCAGTACTTC
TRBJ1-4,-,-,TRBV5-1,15,CASSAATVVNEKLFF,TGCGCCAGCAGCGCCGCCACAGTAGTTAATGAAAAACTGTTTTTT
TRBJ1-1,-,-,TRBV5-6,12,CASSLRVTEAFF,TGTGCCAGCAGCCTAAGAGTGACTGAAGCTTTCTTT
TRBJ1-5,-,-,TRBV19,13,CASSASGAQPQHF,TGTGCCAGTAGTGCCTCCGGGGCGCAGCCCCAGCATTTT
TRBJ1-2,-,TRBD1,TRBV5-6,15,CASSLSGTGDYGYTF,TGTGCCAGCAGCTTATCCGGGACAGGGGACTATGGCTACACCTTC
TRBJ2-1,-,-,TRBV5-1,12,CASSLSSVEQFF,TGCGCCAGCAGCTTGTCTAGCGTAGAGCAGTTCTTC
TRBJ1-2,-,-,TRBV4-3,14,CASSPNQGNYGYTF,TGCGCCAGCAGCCCAAATCAGGGGAACTATGGCTACACCTTC
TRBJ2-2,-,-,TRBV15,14,CATSRDTGTGELFF,TGTGCCACCAGCAGAGATACAGGGACCGGGGAGCTGTTTTTT
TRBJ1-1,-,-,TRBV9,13,CASSPRQNTEAFF,TGTGCCAGCAGCCCCAGACAGAACACTGAAGCTTTCTTT